Sequencing of this TCR beta chain was carried out in a study of graft-versus-host responses after intestinal transplantation. Study as a whole: Tacrolimus plus steroids were given to all recipients for around three years, preceded by anti-thymocyte globulin induction.

A remark on this clone: Its matching antigen is unknown.

Using immunoSEQ multiplex PCR, the repertoire was profiled, and TCRdb retains in-frame clones only, with some absent. Of some 140,000 clones detected, roughly nine tenths appear once; the ten largest clones hold under 0.2%. Study-level findings and limits: The authors found GvH clones in recipient marrow, some appearing first in ileum or blood.

The length of the CDR3 is 15 residues. The V gene's germline CDR1 is SEHNR and CDR2 FQNEAQ (reference sequence). Trimming took 2 bases from V and 1 from J, leaving 11 bases between them. The V gene is TRBV7-9, the J gene TRBJ1-1, with D perhaps TRBD1 (6 bases). The clonotype was recovered from a human donor who received an intestinal transplant. Sequencing was performed on unstimulated CD4+ T cells sorted from spleen or lymph node cells, taken before intestinal transplant. CDR3 in amino acids: CASSLLGASNTEAFF. The CDR3 coding sequence is TGTGCCAGCAGCTTATTGGGGGCATCGAACACTGAAGCTTTCTTT.